The 31 T cell receptor beta chains below were found in one sample sequenced in a study of graft-versus-host responses after intestinal transplantation (dated by TCRdb to the early 2020s). The sample's time point label, decoded: cells obtained before transplantation from donor or recipient. The library was obtained by the immunoSEQ multiplex PCR assay. The clones in this table, taken by TCRdb from immuneACCESS, are in-frame only. Not every clone is retained; where verified, under half of the shortfall comes from an unresolved V gene, and the cause of the rest is unknown. Across this sample there are about 35,000 clones, with over 90% seen only once. Of the sample, roughly 23% falls within the top ten clones. The antigens for these receptors are not known. Source: unstimulated CD8+ T cells sorted from spleen or lymph node cells, taken before transplant. The receptors were sampled from a human donor who was the organ donor for an intestinal transplant.

The V gene is TRBV14, the J gene TRBJ1-2, with D tentatively TRBD1 (6 bases). Trimming took off 1 base at V and 3 bases at J, with 18 bases between the two ends. The V gene's germline CDR1 is SGHDN and CDR2 FVKESK. This CDR3 has 17 residues. The chain's CDR3 is CASSQGGGRPPYYGYTF. The CDR3 DNA sequence: TGTGCCAGCAGCCAAGGAGGGGGTAGACCACCATACTATGGCTACACCTTC.

The CDR3 coding sequence is TGTGCCAGCAGCTTTTGGCAGGGATGGACAGATACGCAGTATTTT. Its translation is CASSFWQGWTDTQYF. The chain links TRBV7-9 to TRBJ2-3; maybe TRBD1 (5 bases). Germline V lookup: CDR1 SEHNR, CDR2 FQNEAQ (reference sequence). This CDR3 comprises 15 residues. Trimming pared 3 bases from V and 3 bases from J, leaving 13 bases between.

V is TRBV19 and J is TRBJ1-2; D unclear. The germline V gene has CDR1 LNHDA and CDR2 SQIVND (reference sequence). The germline V and J ends were trimmed by 3 bases and 3 bases, with 8 bases remaining between them. This CDR3 comprises 13 residues. The CDR3 is CASSMKGYYGYTF. CDR3 DNA: TGTGCCAGTAGTATGAAGGGTTACTATGGCTACACCTTC.

The gene calls are TRBV30 and TRBJ2-2, with TRBD2 matching over 8 bases. With V trimmed by 0 bases and J by 6 bases, 0 bases remained unmatched. Germline-derived CDR1 and CDR2 are GTSNPN and SVGIG (reference sequence). This CDR3 has 13 residues. CDR3 sequence: CAWSVAGAGELFF. The CDR3 nucleotides read TGTGCCTGGAGTGTAGCGGGGGCCGGGGAGCTGTTTTTT.

This clone was seen a few times. The J gene is TRBJ2-7, the V gene TRBV27, with 9 bases identical to TRBD2. The CDR3 has 14 residues. Trimming removed 2 bases from V and 4 bases from J; junction bases left unmatched: 3. The germline gives CDR1 MNHEY, CDR2 SMNVEV (reference sequence). The CDR3 is CASSLLAGFYEQYF. CDR3 bases: TGTGCCAGCAGTTTACTAGCGGGATTTTACGAGCAGTACTTC.

The V call is TRBV30, the J call TRBJ1-1; no clear D. V lost 1 base and J lost 8, with 11 bases in between. The V gene's germline CDR1 is GTSNPN and CDR2 SVGIG (reference sequence). This CDR3 comprises 12 residues. The CDR3 region is CAWSGSGREAFF. CDR3 DNA: TGTGCCTGGAGTGGATCTGGTAGAGAAGCTTTCTTT.

In this sample, this clone turned up once. The chain combines TRBV28 with TRBJ2-5; 12 bases line up with TRBD2. The length of the CDR3 is 18 residues. Germline trimming cut 3 bases from V and 1 base from J; bases unmatched to any gene: 9. Per germline, CDR1 MDHEN and CDR2 SYDVKM. The CDR3 protein is CASSFETSGSKGQETQYF. In DNA form, the CDR3 reads TGTGCCAGCAGTTTTGAGACTAGCGGGAGTAAAGGCCAAGAGACCCAGTACTTC. Full variable domain (outside the CDR3, taken from reference TRBV28 and TRBJ2-5): DVKVTQSSRYLVKRTGEKVFLECVQDMDHENMFWYRQDPGLGLRLIYFSYDVKMKEKGDIPEGYSVSREKKERFSLILESASTNQTSMYLCASSFETSGSKGQETQYFGPGTRLLVL.

The chain recombines TRBV29-1 with TRBJ2-3; D is perhaps TRBD1 (5 bases). The CDR3 consists of 16 residues. Germline V gene lookup returns CDR1 SQVTM and CDR2 ANQGSEA. V dropped 4 bases and J dropped 0 bases, with 17 bases sitting between them. CDR3 region: CSVASLGADSTDTQYF. The DNA of the CDR3 is TGCAGCGTTGCCTCCTTAGGGGCGGATAGCACAGATACGCAGTATTTT.

This chain connects TRBV28 to TRBJ2-3; 9 nucleotides align to TRBD2. The CDR3 sequence is 18 residues long. The junction had 16 bases not matched to a gene; V was cut back by 6 bases and J by 3 bases. CDR1 and CDR2 from the germline V gene are MDHEN and SYDVKM. As DNA, the CDR3 is TGTGCCAGCAGGACAGACGTCATAGCGGGAGTAGGAACAGATACGCAGTATTTT. Protein: CASRTDVIAGVGTDTQYF.

The V and J genes are TRBV9 and TRBJ2-1; TRBD2 agrees at 10 bases. The CDR3 is 16 amino acids. The junction had 8 bases not matched to a gene; V was cut back by 0 bases and J by 8 bases. Germline V CDR1 and CDR2: SGDLS, YYNGEE. The CDR3 loop reads CASSVVSSGRKDEQFF. CDR3 DNA sequence: TGTGCCAGCAGCGTAGTTAGTAGCGGGAGGAAGGATGAGCAGTTCTTC.

The chain recombines TRBV6-4 with TRBJ2-3, with 11 nucleotides matching TRBD2. The CDR3 totals 15 residues. V was clipped by 8 bases and J by 2 bases; unmatched bases: 6. CDR1 and CDR2 (germline): MRHNA, SNTAGT. CDR3 amino acids: CASGATSGITDTQYF. DNA of the CDR3: TGTGCCAGCGGTGCGACTAGCGGGATCACAGATACGCAGTATTTT.

The CDR3 DNA follows: TGCGCCAGCAGCCAAGGTGTTAACTCCTACGAGCAGTACTTC. Protein sequence: CASSQGVNSYEQYF. This chain connects TRBV4-1 to TRBJ2-7; the D is unclear. The CDR3 runs to 14 residues. Germline CDR1 is MGHRA and CDR2 is YSYEKL. V was shortened by 1 base and J by 0 bases, with 7 bases between the two germline ends.

The chain is built from TRBV4-1 and TRBJ2-6; the match to TRBD2 covers 13 bases. The ends lost 4 bases at V and 3 bases at J; junction bases unmatched: 12. The CDR3 is made up of 20 amino acids. Germline CDR1 and CDR2: MGHRA and YSYEKL. CDR3 DNA sequence: TGCGCCAGCAGCCGATGGGAGACTAGCGGGAGGAGTTATGGGGCCAACGTCCTGACTTTC. Amino acid sequence: CASSRWETSGRSYGANVLTF.

This chain joins TRBV6-5 and TRBJ1-2; D gene uncertain. This CDR3 has 13 residues. The V gene lost 2 bases and the J gene lost 4 bases, with 8 bases spanning the gap. The V gene's germline CDR1 is MNHEY and CDR2 SVGAGI. The CDR3 spells CASSYGVGYGYTF. In DNA form, the CDR3 reads TGTGCCAGCAGTTACGGGGTAGGCTATGGCTACACCTTC.

This chain joins TRBV28 and TRBJ1-5; D gene unclear. The CDR3 sequence is 16 residues long. The germline V gene has CDR1 MDHEN and CDR2 SYDVKM. Trimming shortened V by 3 bases and J by 0 bases, and 12 bases separated the two germline ends. Here the CDR3 DNA reads TGTGCCAGCAGTTTTACGTCGTCACCTAGCAATCAGCCCCAGCATTTT. Protein: CASSFTSSPSNQPQHF.

J is TRBJ2-3 and V is TRBV27, with 10 nucleotides matching TRBD2. Germline lookup yields CDR1 MNHEY and CDR2 SMNVEV (reference sequence). The CDR3 loop spans 16 amino acids. Trimming removed 5 bases from V and 2 bases from J; junction bases left unmatched: 7. Written as DNA, the CDR3 is TGTGCCAGCAGTCCCCAAGCGGGAGGGTACACAGATACGCAGTATTTT. Encoded protein: CASSPQAGGYTDTQYF.

The chain combines TRBV7-2 with TRBJ2-3; the match to TRBD2 covers 8 bases. The CDR3 extends over 15 amino acids. The junction had 7 bases not matched to a gene; V was cut back by 6 bases and J by 2 bases. Germline assignment: CDR1 SGHTA and CDR2 FQGNSA. CDR3 region: CASRLIAGLTDTQYF. CDR3 nucleotide sequence: TGTGCCAGCAGGTTAATAGCGGGGCTCACAGATACGCAGTATTTT.

This clone was picked up one time. The chain links TRBV5-1 to TRBJ2-7, with D possibly matching TRBD2 (6 bases). The CDR3 contains 16 residues. Looked up from germline, CDR1 is SGHRS and CDR2 is YFSETQ. The V and J ends lost 2 bases and 0 bases respectively, with 15 bases between them. The CDR3 protein is CASSFRARDSSYEQYF. CDR3 sequence (DNA): TGCGCCAGCAGCTTCCGCGCTAGGGACTCCTCCTACGAGCAGTACTTC.

The chain has TRBV2 and TRBJ1-1; D unclear. This CDR3 comprises 17 residues. Germline V CDR1 and CDR2: SNHLY, FYNNEI. The V end was cut by 6 bases, the J end by 0 bases, with 20 bases between. The chain's CDR3 is CASRTVRISLMNTEAFF. The DNA of the CDR3 is TGTGCCAGCAGGACCGTGCGCATTTCTTTAATGAACACTGAAGCTTTCTTT.

V and J are TRBV4-2 and TRBJ2-7, with 8 nucleotides matching TRBD2. From germline, CDR1 is LGHNA and CDR2 YNFKEQ. The CDR3 extends over 16 amino acids. Germline trimming cut 4 bases from V and 0 bases from J; bases unmatched to any gene: 8. The CDR3 coding sequence is TGTGCCAGCAGCCCCCGGTCGGGGGGGAGCTCCTACGAGCAGTACTTC. This encodes CASSPRSGGSSYEQYF.

V usage is TRBV2 and J usage is TRBJ2-7; TRBD2 matches at 12 bases. The CDR3 loop spans 15 amino acids. Trimming cost V 4 bases and J 4 bases; bases outside gene matches: 5. Per the germline V gene, CDR1 is SNHLY and CDR2 is FYNNEI. The CDR3 region is CASSGLAGDKYEQYF. Here the CDR3 DNA reads TGTGCCAGCAGTGGACTAGCGGGAGATAAGTACGAGCAGTACTTC.

The sample holds one count of this clone. The chain combines TRBV6-6 with TRBJ1-5; tentative D call: TRBD1 (6 bases). This CDR3 is 16 amino acids long. V was pared by 2 bases and J by 5 bases, with 16 bases between. Per germline, CDR1 MNHNY and CDR2 SVGAGI (reference sequence). The CDR3 coding sequence is TGTGCCAGCAGTTACAGCAGGGGAGGTAGGGATCAGCCCCAGCATTTT. Residues: CASSYSRGGRDQPQHF.

In its sample, this clone was seen once. This chain joins TRBV11-2 and TRBJ2-7; D unresolved. V shed 0 bases and J shed 5 bases, with 8 bases lying between them. The CDR3 has 13 residues. Germline V CDR1 and CDR2: SGHAT, FQNNGV. This CDR3 is CASSLDFPNEQYF. DNA of the CDR3: TGTGCCAGCAGCTTAGATTTCCCCAACGAGCAGTACTTC.

V gene TRBV5-6 combines with J gene TRBJ2-7; no firm D call. Germline CDR1 and CDR2: SGHDT and YYEEEE. Trimming stripped 3 bases from V and 4 bases from J, with 5 bases between. This CDR3 is 11 amino acids long. The chain's CDR3 is CASSSLYEQYF. CDR3 in DNA: TGTGCCAGCAGCTCTCTGTACGAGCAGTACTTC.

The rearrangement joins TRBV2 to TRBJ1-5; 7 nucleotides match TRBD1. Trimming took 5 bases from V and 4 from J; bases not matched to a gene: 11. Germline assignment: CDR1 SNHLY and CDR2 FYNNEI. CDR3 length: 16 amino acids. The CDR3 DNA follows: TGTGCCAGCAGTTCAACCTCAGACAGGGTAAATCAGCCCCAGCATTTT. This encodes CASSSTSDRVNQPQHF.

The chain has TRBV6-1 and TRBJ2-5, with TRBD1 matching over 8 bases. V trimming: 6 bases; J trimming: 2 bases; junction bases outside the gene matches: 5. From germline, CDR1 is MNHNS and CDR2 SASEGT. The CDR3 has 14 residues. The CDR3 reads CASSRTGPQETQYF. DNA for the CDR3: TGTGCCAGCAGCCGGACAGGGCCACAAGAGACCCAGTACTTC.

This clone has only one observation. This rearrangement joins TRBV4-1 to TRBJ2-7; either TRBD1 or TRBD2 may supply D (6 bases each). The CDR3 length is 14 residues. With 3 bases removed from V and 2 bases from J, the gap between germline ends came to 11 bases. Germline CDR1 reads MGHRA; CDR2 reads YSYEKL. The CDR3 DNA reads as TGCGCCAGCAGCCACGGGGGCGGTACCTACGAGCAGTACTTC. Translation: CASSHGGGTYEQYF.

This sequence joins TRBV28 and TRBJ1-1; D uncertain. CDR1 is MDHEN, CDR2 SYDVKM, per germline. Trimming left V 10 bases short and J 5 bases short, with 20 bases between. The length of the CDR3 is 14 residues. CDR3 nucleotides: TGTGCCACCCTCCGCTATTATGGGTGGACTGAAGCTTTCTTT. Translation: CATLRYYGWTEAFF.

Only one count was recorded for this clone. This specimen includes other DNA sequences encoding the same CDR3. The rearrangement links TRBV2 to TRBJ2-7; maybe TRBD2 (6 bases). The CDR3 is 14 residues long. The V end was cut by 8 bases, the J end by 3 bases, with 17 bases between. Germline V CDR1 and CDR2: SNHLY, FYNNEI. CDR3 protein: CASAGLAGVYEQYF. The DNA of the CDR3 is TGTGCCAGCGCGGGGCTAGCAGGAGTCTACGAGCAGTACTTC.

The V and J genes are TRBV4-1 and TRBJ2-5, with 7 bases aligning to TRBD2. V shed 4 bases and J 1 base; nucleotides not matched to a gene: 6. The V gene's germline CDR1 is MGHRA and CDR2 YSYEKL. The CDR3 spans 15 residues. CDR3 protein: CASSLVAGSQETQYF. The CDR3 bases are TGCGCCAGCAGCCTGGTAGCGGGTAGCCAAGAGACCCAGTACTTC.

The chain couples TRBV2 to TRBJ2-3; 16 nucleotides match TRBD2. The V gene end was trimmed by 7 bases and the J gene end by 0 bases; junction bases not matched to a gene: 10. CDR3 length equals 19 residues. Germline V gives CDR1 SNHLY, CDR2 FYNNEI. The CDR3 sequence: CASKPGLAGGPRSTDTQYF. The DNA for the CDR3 is TGTGCCAGCAAGCCGGGACTAGCGGGAGGGCCGAGGAGCACAGATACGCAGTATTTT.